Listed here are 28 T cell receptor beta chains from one sample, sequenced in a study of blood T cell repertoires in COVID-19. The table came from immunoSEQ multiplex PCR; TCRdb's copy has only in-frame clones and leaves some out. There are more than 200,000 clones in the sample; 65% to 85% occur only once, and around 4.5% lies in the top ten. Sequencing used PBMCs or T cells enriched from blood (not recorded which). These receptors were collected from a man aged 30 to 39 with acute COVID-19.

This clone was observed a few times. The rearrangement uses TRBV9 and TRBJ1-6; D unclear. This CDR3 has 16 amino acids. In germline, CDR1 is SGDLS, CDR2 YYNGEE. V lost 1 base, J lost 1 base, and 9 bases lay in between. CDR3 DNA sequence: TGTGCCAGCAGCGTAAGGAGGTGGTCCTATAATTCACCCCTCCACTTT. The encoded protein is CASSVRRWSYNSPLHF. The complete variable domain, with remaining parts taken from reference TRBV9 and TRBJ1-6, reads DSGVTQTPKHLITATGQRVTLRCSPRSGDLSVYWYQQSLDQGLQFLIQYYNGEERAKGNILERFSAQQFPDLHSELNLSSLELGDSALYFCASSVRRWSYNSPLHFGNGTRLTVT.

This rearrangement joins TRBV3-1 (or the pseudogene TRBV3-2) to TRBJ2-5; 7 bases are a match to TRBD2. The CDR3 spans 15 residues. Unmatched junction bases numbered 8, after V lost 2 bases and J lost 5 bases. Germline loops: CDR1 LGHDT, CDR2 YNNKEL (reference sequence). The CDR3 loop is CASSQREGPGETQYF. DNA of the CDR3: TGTGCCAGCAGCCAAAGGGAGGGACCCGGGGAGACCCAGTACTTC.

This clone was observed a handful of times. The chain carries TRBV18 and TRBJ1-4; 7 nucleotides match TRBD1. This CDR3 is 14 amino acids long. The germline V gene has CDR1 KGHSH and CDR2 LQKENI. V trimming: 1 base; J trimming: 5 bases; junction bases outside the gene matches: 1. CDR3 coding DNA: TGTGCCAGCTCACCACAGGGGGCGAATGAAAAACTGTTTTTT. This codes for CASSPQGANEKLFF.

In DNA form, the CDR3 reads TGCAGCGTAACCGGGACAGGGGGCGAAGCTTTCTTT. Translated: CSVTGTGGEAFF. The chain couples TRBV29-1 to TRBJ1-1, with 12 bases fitting TRBD1. Germline V gene lookup returns CDR1 SQVTM and CDR2 ANQGSEA. This CDR3 contains 12 residues. V shed 6 bases, J shed 8 bases, and the junction held 4 bases outside the gene matches.

The chain employs TRBV24-1 and TRBJ2-7; a weak D match, TRBD1 (5 bases). Germline CDR1 KGHDR, CDR2 SFDVKD. The germline V and J ends were trimmed by 2 bases and 0 bases, with 13 bases remaining between them. This CDR3 spans 16 amino acids. CDR3 amino acids: CATSDSGLGSSYEQYF. CDR3 DNA: TGTGCCACCAGTGATTCAGGGTTAGGGTCCTCCTACGAGCAGTACTTC.

V and J are TRBV4-1 and TRBJ2-3, with 10 positions matching TRBD2. Germline CDR1 reads MGHRA; CDR2 reads YSYEKL. The V and J ends lost 3 bases and 4 bases, in that order; junction bases with no gene match: 4. This CDR3 is built from 15 residues. CDR3 coding DNA: TGCGCCAGCAGCCAGTCTCTAGCGGGGGCAGATACGCAGTATTTT. This codes for CASSQSLAGADTQYF.

The rearrangement joins TRBV5-1 to TRBJ1-5; 8 nucleotides match TRBD1. CDR1 SGHRS and CDR2 YFSETQ come from the germline V gene. The CDR3 is 15 residues long. Losses at the gene ends were 3 bases for V and 4 bases for J; bases not matched to a gene: 6. The CDR3 DNA is TGCGCCAGCAGCTATTCCGGGACAGGTAATCAGCCCCAGCATTTT. It specifies CASSYSGTGNQPQHF.

This clone was seen a handful of times. The chain carries TRBV6-1 and TRBJ2-2; TRBD2 matches 9 bases. CDR3 size: 17 residues. Trimming at V came to 2 bases and at J to 0 bases, leaving 4 bases not matched to a gene. Germline V gene sequence: CDR1 MNHNS, CDR2 SASEGT. In nucleotides, the CDR3 is TGTGCCAGCAGTGAACCCGGACTAGCGACGAACACCGGGGAGCTGTTTTTT. Protein sequence: CASSEPGLATNTGELFF.

The chain is built from TRBV13 and TRBJ1-6; D not resolved. The V end was cut by 5 bases, the J end by 13 bases, with 21 bases between. Per the germline V gene, CDR1 is PRHDT and CDR2 is FYEKMQ (reference sequence). The CDR3 is 15 residues long. CDR3 in amino acids: CASSLLIVGESPLHF. DNA of the CDR3: TGTGCCAGCAGCCTCCTGATCGTAGGAGAATCGCCCCTCCACTTT.

The chain joins TRBV6-5 to TRBJ1-6, with 7 bases identical to TRBD1. This CDR3 region has 14 residues. V lost 6 bases, J lost 10 bases, and 9 bases stayed unmatched. Germline loops: CDR1 MNHEY, CDR2 SVGAGI. The CDR3 coding sequence is TGTGCCAGCAGCCCCGGACAGGAAGTATCACCCCTCCACTTT. This gives the protein CASSPGQEVSPLHF.

V is TRBV3-1 (or the pseudogene TRBV3-2) and J is TRBJ1-2; D gene unclear. Germline assignment: CDR1 LGHDT and CDR2 YNNKEL (reference sequence). Trimming took 4 bases from V and 0 from J, leaving 9 bases between them. This CDR3 region has 14 residues. In DNA, the CDR3 is TGTGCCAGCAGCCGAAACACAGCTAACTATGGCTACACCTTC. This encodes CASSRNTANYGYTF.

The chain joins TRBV9 to TRBJ2-1; tentative D call: TRBD1 (6 bases). Trimming cost V 1 base and J 2 bases, with 13 bases left between them. Germline V gene lookup returns CDR1 SGDLS and CDR2 YYNGEE. The CDR3 length is 16 residues. In nucleotides, the CDR3 is TGTGCCAGCAGCGTACGAGACAGGATACCCTACAATGAGCAGTTCTTC. It yields the protein CASSVRDRIPYNEQFF.

V gene TRBV30 combines with J gene TRBJ2-3; 8 positions match TRBD2. J was trimmed by 6 bases and V by 3 bases; bases with no gene match: 8. The CDR3 runs to 14 residues. Germline assignment: CDR1 GTSNPN and CDR2 SVGIG (reference sequence). The CDR3 DNA reads as TGTGCCTGGAGCCAGCGGGGCGGGAGGGATACGCAGTATTTT. Amino acids: CAWSQRGGRDTQYF.

The chain uses TRBV5-1 and TRBJ1-4; 11 bases line up with TRBD1. Unmatched junction bases numbered 2, after V lost 4 bases and J lost 0 bases. CDR1 is SGHRS, CDR2 YFSETQ, per germline. The length of the CDR3 is 16 residues. The CDR3 nucleotides are TGCGCCAGCAGCCCGGGACAGGGGGCAACTAATGAAAAACTGTTTTTT. It codes for CASSPGQGATNEKLFF.

The chain recombines TRBV4-2 with TRBJ1-5, with D unresolved. The germline V and J ends were trimmed by 1 base and 5 bases, with 6 bases remaining between them. Germline V gene sequence: CDR1 LGHNA, CDR2 YNFKEQ. This CDR3 spans 13 amino acids. The CDR3: CASSQGVDQPQHF. The CDR3 nucleotides read TGTGCCAGCAGCCAAGGAGTGGATCAGCCCCAGCATTTT.

This sequence joins TRBV10-3 and TRBJ1-2, with 8 positions matching TRBD1. Germline values: CDR1 ENHRY, CDR2 SYGVKD. The J segment lost 3 bases and the V segment lost 6 bases, leaving 9 bases of the junction unmatched. The CDR3 spans 15 residues. CDR3 residues: CAISQGSTGDYGYTF. CDR3 bases: TGTGCCATCAGCCAAGGCTCGACAGGGGACTATGGCTACACCTTC.

The chain recombines TRBV19 with TRBJ1-2; 11 positions agree with TRBD1. The V gene end was trimmed by 6 bases and the J gene end by 9 bases; junction bases not matched to a gene: 3. Germline CDR1 is LNHDA and CDR2 is SQIVND (reference sequence). This CDR3 comprises 12 residues. The CDR3 sequence: CASSGQGASYTF. The DNA of the CDR3 is TGTGCCAGTAGCGGACAGGGGGCTAGCTACACCTTC.

Turning to this clone: At one end, the junction sequence differs from germline, possibly due to a read error. This chain uses TRBV7-3 with TRBJ2-3; 13 bases agree with TRBD2. This CDR3 spans 16 amino acids. The germline gives CDR1 SGHTA, CDR2 FQGTGA. This chain's CDR3 is CASSTSGGARTDTQYF. Here the CDR3 DNA reads TGTGCTAGCAGTACTAGCGGGGGGGCAAGAACAGATACGCAGTATTTT. Supplemented by reference TRBV7-3 and TRBJ2-3, the full variable domain reads GAGVSQTPSNKVTEKGKYVELRCDPISGHTALYWYRQSLGQGPEFLIYFQGTGAADDSGLPNDRFFAVRPEGSVSTLKIQRTERGDSAVYLCASSTSGGARTDTQYFGPGTRLTVL.

This chain connects TRBV5-4 to TRBJ1-1, with 9 bases matching TRBD1. Per the germline V gene, CDR1 is SGHNT and CDR2 is YYREEE (reference sequence). The CDR3 totals 14 residues. With 4 bases clipped from V and 6 bases from J, the junction kept 7 bases outside the gene matches. The CDR3 nucleotides are TGTGCCAGCAGCACAGGGGGCGTTCGGGCTGAAGCTTTCTTT. Its translation is CASSTGGVRAEAFF.

This clone was observed a few times. The chain has TRBV4-2 and TRBJ2-7; TRBD1 agrees at 8 bases. The CDR3 has 17 amino acids. Trimming cost V 0 bases and J 2 bases; bases outside gene matches: 9. Germline CDR1 is LGHNA and CDR2 is YNFKEQ. CDR3 protein: CASSQDLGRGHTYEQYF. The CDR3 nucleotides are TGTGCCAGCAGCCAAGATCTAGGCAGGGGGCACACCTACGAGCAGTACTTC.

The chain is built from TRBV30 and TRBJ1-2, with D tentatively TRBD1 (5 bases). The CDR3 extends over 13 amino acids. The germline V gene encodes CDR1 GTSNPN and CDR2 SVGIG (reference sequence). The V end was cut by 0 bases, the J end by 8 bases, with 13 bases between. CDR3 loop: CAWSVPGAWGYTF. Written as DNA, the CDR3 is TGTGCCTGGAGTGTACCTGGGGCATGGGGCTACACCTTC.

The gene calls are TRBV5-5 and TRBJ1-1; D perhaps matches TRBD1 (5 bases). The V gene lost 4 bases and the J gene lost 2 bases, with 18 bases spanning the gap. The length of the CDR3 is 16 residues. CDR1 and CDR2 from the germline V gene are SGHKS and YYEKEE (reference sequence). In nucleotides, the CDR3 is TGTGCCAGCAGCCTACCCCTGTGGGGGACTAACACTGAAGCTTTCTTT. It translates to CASSLPLWGTNTEAFF.

This clone was seen just once. The chain couples TRBV12-5 to TRBJ1-5, with TRBD1 matching 11 bases. The CDR3 covers 15 residues. V trimming: 1 base; J trimming: 7 bases; junction bases outside the gene matches: 3. Per germline, CDR1 LGHNT and CDR2 FRNRAP. The DNA of the CDR3 is TGTGCTAGTGGTTTGGAGGGACAGGGGGACCAGCCCCAGCATTTT. Protein: CASGLEGQGDQPQHF.

The chain combines TRBV7-6 with TRBJ1-1; 9 nucleotides line up with TRBD1. The junction had 6 bases not matched to a gene; V was cut back by 6 bases and J by 1 base. The length of the CDR3 is 15 residues. CDR1 is SGHVS and CDR2 is FNYEAQ in the germline V gene. The CDR3, as DNA: TGTGCCAGCAGTCAGACAGGGGGACGGAACACTGAAGCTTTCTTT. Translated: CASSQTGGRNTEAFF.

V is TRBV7-2 and J is TRBJ1-2; perhaps TRBD1 as D (5 bases). The V gene's germline CDR1 is SGHTA and CDR2 FQGNSA. This CDR3 contains 14 residues. The V end was cut by 1 base, the J end by 4 bases, with 10 bases between. The CDR3 region has the DNA TGTGCCAGCAGCTTAGGAACAGGCTTCTATGGCTACACCTTC. Translated: CASSLGTGFYGYTF.

V is TRBV5-1 and J is TRBJ2-2; TRBD1 agrees at 9 bases. This CDR3 has 16 residues. Trimming cost V 4 bases and J 1 base; bases outside gene matches: 5. Germline-derived CDR1 and CDR2 are SGHRS and YFSETQ. The CDR3 nucleotides read TGCGCCAGCAGCCCAATGACAGGGGGGAACACCGGGGAGCTGTTTTTT. Residues: CASSPMTGGNTGELFF.

On this clone itself: A much larger clone sits a single nucleotide away, making a read error possible. The DNA of the CDR3 is TGTGCCAGCAGCTACGGACAGGCCTACGAGCAGTACTTC. The encoded protein is CASSYGQAYEQYF. The rearrangement links TRBV5-6 to TRBJ2-7, with 7 bases matching TRBD1. Trimming took 3 bases from V and 2 from J; bases not matched to a gene: 2. The CDR3 loop spans 13 amino acids. Germline assignment: CDR1 SGHDT and CDR2 YYEEEE.

The rearrangement links TRBV5-1 to TRBJ1-3; 8 nucleotides align to TRBD1. The germline V gene has CDR1 SGHRS and CDR2 YFSETQ. With 0 bases clipped from V and 1 base from J, the junction kept 9 bases outside the gene matches. CDR3 length: 18 amino acids. CDR3 coding DNA: TGCGCCAGCAGCTTGGCCATGGGGACAGGTCCTTCTGGAAACACCATATATTTT. Translating gives CASSLAMGTGPSGNTIYF.